Given below is one T cell receptor (beta chain) in context. Its binding antigen is unknown. No much larger clonotype is one base removed from it; base qualities were not supplied. The record originates from a study of blood T cells in healthy people across ages (dated by TCRdb to between 2014 and 2016). Looking at the study overall: In model experiments, template switching captured about one uniquely barcoded TCR beta cDNA molecule for every two T cells. To track age-related changes in TCR beta repertoire diversity, the study relied on deep sequencing normalized with unique cDNA molecular identifiers. The donors were split into four age groups: young (average 16 years), middle-aged (39), aged (62) and long-lived (under 85). To avoid experimental bias, donors of different ages were spread randomly across the sequencing lanes. For two donors (one aged 18 to 30 and one aged 80 or older), the study analyzed two additional independent replicas of 1 million unique cDNA reads from the same blood draw.

The roughly 42 donors, aged about 6 to 90 years, were systemically healthy Caucasian individuals from Russia. Each donor gave roughly 9.5 milliliters of peripheral blood, collected into EDTA-treated Vacutainer tubes. Ficoll-Paque density-gradient centrifugation was used to isolate PBMCs, with at least 6.5 million per sample. Total RNA, at least 5 micrograms per sample, was extracted from PBMCs with Trizol reagent. For every donor, an aliquot of PBMCs went through flow cytometry to measure the percentages of naive CD45RAhigh/CD27high T cells. The library was built by means of 5' RACE. This sample was sequenced with an Illumina HiSeq 2500. The second PCR ran for about 7 to 11 cycles and used a J-beta primer mix along with a sample-barcoded 5' primer. A template-switch 5' adaptor carrying 12 random nucleotides introduced a unique molecular identifier onto each TCR beta cDNA molecule. At least 3 million CDR3-containing paired-end reads were obtained from each sample. First-strand cDNA synthesis was performed from all RNA using the Mint cDNA synthesis kit, with priming by a TRBC-specific oligonucleotide. All cDNA was treated with uracil-DNA glycosylase and then went through a first 18-cycle PCR with the universal primers M1SS and BC2_uni_R. The original pipeline was this. For normalization, 1 million high-quality reads, each with a distinct molecular identifier, were randomly selected from each sample. Instead of being binned into consensus sequences, reads that shared molecular identifiers were thrown out. MiTCR, run with a Q25 quality threshold and the strictest error-elimination algorithm, handled CDR3 identification, clonotype clustering and error correction. A nonparametric unseen species model with Euler transformation was used to estimate lower-bound total TCR beta diversity. The public reads were reanalyzed by TCRdb: fastp trimming at Q25, MiXCR alignment, in-frame beta chains only. Each CDR3 protein gets just one entry, which takes the most common genes and DNA from the rows behind it. Here the V and J calls rest on TCRdb's processing, not on the authors' analysis. A total of approximately 800,000 distinct CDR3 sequences appear in this sample, 58% of them only once. 22% of the sample lies in the top ten.

From its cysteine to its phenylalanine, the CDR3 spans 14 amino acids. CDR3 DNA only is kept here, 42 bases in frame from base 1. At the junction V is shortened by 0 bases and J by 13 bases, with 18 bases in between. CDR1 is given as LGHNA and CDR2 as YNFKEQ, both from the germline V gene. The full study reports these points: Since profiling was done on bulk unsorted PBMCs, naive and antigen-experienced compartments could not be conclusively compared. Compared with the aged group, more naive CD4+ T cells, fewer expanded clones and increased TCR diversity were shown by the long-lived group, suggesting age selection. Donor CMV infection status was unknown, potentially confounding age-related changes in expanded clonotypes. Observed TCR beta diversity per million T cells fell roughly linearly with age, and a significant reduction was already apparent by age about 43. The percentage of naive T cells measured by flow cytometry correlated strongly with observed TCR beta diversity. Estimates of total diversity based on one million sequenced T cells were regarded as lower bounds and as underestimates.

The sequence is built from TRBV4-2 and TRBJ2-5, with no confident D gene call. The sample taken for sequencing was blood. The source is a man younger than 45 in good health. The nucleotide sequence reads as follows: TGTGCCAGCAGCCAAGAGGGGTTTGGGTACGAGCGGTACTTC. This gives the protein CASSQEGFGYERYF.